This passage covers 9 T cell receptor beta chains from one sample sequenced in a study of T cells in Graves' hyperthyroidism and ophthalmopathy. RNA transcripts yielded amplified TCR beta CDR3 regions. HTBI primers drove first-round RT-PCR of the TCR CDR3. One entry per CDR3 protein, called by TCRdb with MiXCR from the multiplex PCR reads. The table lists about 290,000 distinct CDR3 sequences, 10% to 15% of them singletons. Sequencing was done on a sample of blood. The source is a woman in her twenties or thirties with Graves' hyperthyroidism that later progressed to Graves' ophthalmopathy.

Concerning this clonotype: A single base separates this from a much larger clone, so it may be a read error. The CDR3 here is CACRAGTSNQPQHF. The CDR3 nucleotides are TGTGCCTGCAGGGCCGGGACTAGCAATCAGCCCCAGCATTTT. This chain links TRBV12-3 or TRBV12-4 with TRBJ1-5; TRBD1 might be the D (5 bases). CDR3 size: 14 residues.

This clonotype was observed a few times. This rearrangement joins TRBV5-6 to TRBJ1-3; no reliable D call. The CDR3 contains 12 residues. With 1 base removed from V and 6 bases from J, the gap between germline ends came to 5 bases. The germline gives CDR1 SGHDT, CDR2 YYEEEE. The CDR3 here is CASSLRENTIYF. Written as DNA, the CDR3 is TGTGCCAGCAGCTTGCGAGAAAACACCATATATTTT.

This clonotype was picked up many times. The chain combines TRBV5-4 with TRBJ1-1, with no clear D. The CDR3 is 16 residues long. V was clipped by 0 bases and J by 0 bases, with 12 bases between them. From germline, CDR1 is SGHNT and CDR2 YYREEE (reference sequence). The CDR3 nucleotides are TGTGCCAGCAGCTTGGATCCGGGAAACATGAACACTGAAGCTTTCTTT. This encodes CASSLDPGNMNTEAFF. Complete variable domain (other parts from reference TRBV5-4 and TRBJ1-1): ETGVTQSPTHLIKTRGQQVTLRCSSQSGHNTVSWYQQALGQGPQFIFQYYREEENGRGNFPPRFSGLQFPNYSSELNVNALELDDSALYLCASSLDPGNMNTEAFFGQGTRLTVV.

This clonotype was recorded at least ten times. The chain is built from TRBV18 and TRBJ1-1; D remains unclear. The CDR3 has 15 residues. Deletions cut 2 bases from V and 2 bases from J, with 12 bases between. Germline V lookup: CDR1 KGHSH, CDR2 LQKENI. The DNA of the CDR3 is TGTGCCAGCTCACCAGTTAGGGAGTACAACACTGAAGCTTTCTTT. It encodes CASSPVREYNTEAFF.

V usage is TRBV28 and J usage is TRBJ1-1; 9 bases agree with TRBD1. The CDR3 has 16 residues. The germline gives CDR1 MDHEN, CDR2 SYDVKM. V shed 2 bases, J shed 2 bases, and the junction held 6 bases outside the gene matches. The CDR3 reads CASSLPRDRANTEAFF. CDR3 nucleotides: TGTGCCAGCAGTTTACCCCGGGACAGGGCCAACACTGAAGCTTTCTTT.

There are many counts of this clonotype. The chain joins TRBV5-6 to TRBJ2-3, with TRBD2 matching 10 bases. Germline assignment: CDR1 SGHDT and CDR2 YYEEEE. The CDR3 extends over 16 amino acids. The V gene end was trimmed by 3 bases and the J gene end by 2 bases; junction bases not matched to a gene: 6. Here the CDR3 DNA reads TGTGCCAGCAGCTCCTCCGGACTAGCGGACACAGATACGCAGTATTTT. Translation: CASSSSGLADTDTQYF. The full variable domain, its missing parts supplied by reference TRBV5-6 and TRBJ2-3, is DAGVTQSPTHLIKTRGQQVTLRCSPKSGHDTVSWYQQALGQGPQFIFQYYEEEERQRGNFPDRFSGHQFPNYSSELNVNALLLGDSALYLCASSSSGLADTDTQYFGPGTRLTVL.

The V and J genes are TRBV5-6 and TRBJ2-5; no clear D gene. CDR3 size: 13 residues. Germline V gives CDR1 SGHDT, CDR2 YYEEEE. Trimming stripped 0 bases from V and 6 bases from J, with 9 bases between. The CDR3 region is CASSLVWAQTQYF. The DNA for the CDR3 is TGTGCCAGCAGCTTGGTATGGGCTCAGACCCAGTACTTC.

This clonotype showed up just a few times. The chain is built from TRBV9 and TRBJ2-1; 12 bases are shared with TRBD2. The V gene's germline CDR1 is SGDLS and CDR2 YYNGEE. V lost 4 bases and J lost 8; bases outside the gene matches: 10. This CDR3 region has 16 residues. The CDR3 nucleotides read TGTGCCAGCAGCCCCCTGACTAGCGGGAGACCCCATGAGCAGTTCTTC. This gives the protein CASSPLTSGRPHEQFF. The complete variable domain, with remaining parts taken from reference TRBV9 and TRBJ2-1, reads DSGVTQTPKHLITATGQRVTLRCSPRSGDLSVYWYQQSLDQGLQFLIQYYNGEERAKGNILERFSAQQFPDLHSELNLSSLELGDSALYFCASSPLTSGRPHEQFFGPGTRLTVL.

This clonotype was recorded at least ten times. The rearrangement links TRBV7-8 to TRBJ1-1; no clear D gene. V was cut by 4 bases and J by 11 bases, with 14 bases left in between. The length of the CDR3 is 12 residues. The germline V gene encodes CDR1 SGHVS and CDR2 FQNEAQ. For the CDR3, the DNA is TGTGCCAGCAGCTCGCGAGCGGGAGGGGCTTTCTTT. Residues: CASSSRAGGAFF.